One and the same sample provided the 10 T cell receptor beta chains below, sequenced in a study of Ad26.COV2.S vaccination and SARS-CoV-2 variants. Documented treatment: some 19 received Ad26.COV2.S at low or high dose, single or two shots; 5 received placebo; per-sample allocation not given. All samples were drawn on day 63, counting from the first vaccine or placebo injection. The repertoire was sequenced with immunoSEQ multiplex PCR; TCRdb's copy has only in-frame clones and lacks some. This sample has roughly 330,000 clones, with around 90% found just once. The source was peripheral blood, collected in a trial of Ad26.COV2.S vaccine versus placebo. These receptors were taken from a person aged 18-60 years who received the Ad26.COV2.S COVID-19 vaccine or a placebo.

This sequence joins TRBV6-5 and TRBJ2-7, with 7 bases aligning to TRBD2. Germline V gives CDR1 MNHEY, CDR2 SVGAGI. This CDR3 is 14 amino acids long. J was trimmed by 2 bases and V by 6 bases; bases with no gene match: 7. Here the CDR3 DNA reads TGTGCCAGCAGCCTCGCTAGCGGACCCTACGAGCAGTACGTC. Translation: CASSLASGPYEQYV.

The rearrangement joins TRBV13 to TRBJ2-7; D is unresolved. The germline V and J ends were trimmed by 5 bases and 2 bases, with 13 bases remaining between them. Germline V lookup: CDR1 PRHDT, CDR2 FYEKMQ (reference sequence). There are 14 residues in the CDR3. CDR3 loop: CASSAADGAYEQYF. The CDR3 coding sequence is TGTGCCAGCAGCGCGGCGGATGGCGCCTACGAGCAGTACTTC.

The chain uses TRBV9 and TRBJ1-2, with D uncertain. Trimming took off 0 bases at V and 4 bases at J, with 13 bases between the two ends. Germline CDR1 reads SGDLS; CDR2 reads YYNGEE. The CDR3 has 15 amino acids. CDR3 amino acids: CASSVGVGGTYGYTF. The CDR3 nucleotides read TGTGCCAGCAGCGTAGGGGTTGGAGGAACCTATGGCTACACCTTC.

The chain has TRBV3-1 (or the pseudogene TRBV3-2) and TRBJ1-5; no firm D call. V was pared by 1 base and J by 9 bases, with 13 bases between. This CDR3 region has 14 residues. Germline assignment: CDR1 LGHDT and CDR2 YNNKEL (reference sequence). The chain's CDR3 is CASSQVAGAAPQHF. CDR3 sequence (DNA): TGTGCCAGCAGCCAAGTTGCGGGAGCTGCGCCCCAGCATTTT.

The table lists this clone with a few counts. The rearrangement links TRBV27 to TRBJ2-5, with D possibly matching TRBD1 (6 bases). CDR1 MNHEY and CDR2 SMNVEV come from the germline V gene (reference sequence). The CDR3 runs to 15 residues. The ends were cut back, 4 bases at V and 7 bases at J, with 19 bases in the middle. In DNA, the CDR3 is TGTGCCAGCAGTTGGGGGCTTGGGACCCGGGGGACCCAGTACTTC. This gives the protein CASSWGLGTRGTQYF.

The gene calls are TRBV7-9 and TRBJ1-2; no definite D call. Germline lookup yields CDR1 SEHNR and CDR2 FQNEAQ (reference sequence). Trimming shortened V by 2 bases and J by 7 bases, and 11 bases separated the two germline ends. There are 13 residues in the CDR3. CDR3 protein: CASSLRPNAGYTF. The CDR3 DNA follows: TGTGCCAGCAGCTTAAGACCGAACGCTGGCTACACCTTC. Full variable domain (outside the CDR3, taken from reference TRBV7-9 and TRBJ1-2): DTGVSQNPRHKITKRGQNVTFRCDPISEHNRLYWYRQTLGQGPEFLTYFQNEAQLEKSRLLSDRFSAERPKGSFSTLEIQRTEQGDSAMYLCASSLRPNAGYTFGSGTRLTVV.

This clone was recorded only once. The chain links TRBV12-3 or TRBV12-4 to TRBJ1-1; 7 bases match TRBD1. CDR3 length: 13 residues. J was trimmed by 2 bases and V by 6 bases; bases with no gene match: 3. CDR3 residues: CASSRQGNTEAFF. The CDR3 nucleotides read TGTGCCAGCAGCCGACAGGGAAACACTGAAGCTTTCTTT.

The sample holds one count of this clone. This chain connects TRBV30 to TRBJ1-1; D gene unclear. The CDR3 runs 15 residues. The V gene lost 0 bases and the J gene lost 0 bases, with 11 bases spanning the gap. Germline-derived CDR1 and CDR2 are GTSNPN and SVGIG (reference sequence). The CDR3 loop is CAWSVQGFMNTEAFF. The CDR3 DNA reads as TGTGCCTGGAGTGTACAAGGATTCATGAACACTGAAGCTTTCTTT.

The chain uses TRBV7-2 and TRBJ1-5; D gene ambiguous. CDR3 length: 12 amino acids. Germline V lookup: CDR1 SGHTA, CDR2 FQGNSA. The V and J ends lost 3 bases and 4 bases respectively, with 4 bases between them. The CDR3 DNA follows: TGTGCCAGCAGCTTGCCTAATCAGCCCCAGCATTTT. This translates into CASSLPNQPQHF.

In its sample, this clone was seen once. V and J are TRBV4-1 and TRBJ1-1; possibly TRBD1 for D (5 bases). The CDR3 runs to 14 residues. Deletions cut 3 bases from V and 1 base from J, with 9 bases between. From germline, CDR1 is MGHRA and CDR2 YSYEKL. CDR3 amino acids: CASSQVDRNTEAFF. CDR3 nucleotide sequence: TGCGCCAGCAGCCAGGTTGACAGGAACACTGAAGCTTTCTTT.